This TCR beta chain stems from a study of technical replicates of blood from several donors. This clone was observed once. The repertoire was sequenced with immunoSEQ multiplex PCR; TCRdb's copy has only in-frame clones and lacks some. The table has around 60,000 clones, 65% to 90% seen once. V lost 3 bases and J lost 2; bases outside the gene matches: 2. Germline V gene lookup returns CDR1 SGHNT and CDR2 YYREEE (reference sequence). CDR3 length: 15 amino acids. Sequenced input: PBMCs. J is TRBJ1-5 and V is TRBV5-4, with 10 bases matching TRBD1. The source is a human donor in good health. Some clones in this sample may be carry-over from other donors' samples. In DNA, the CDR3 is TGTGCCAGCAGCTCCGGGACAGGGGGCAATCAGCCCCAGCATTTT. As protein: CASSSGTGGNQPQHF.